Shown below are 13 T cell receptor beta chains from a single sample sequenced in a study of T cells after yellow fever vaccination. Via MiXCR, TCRdb re-called the 5' RACE reads, giving one row per CDR3 protein. The sample carries around 360,000 distinct CDR3 sequences, roughly 12% recorded once. Sequences were derived from PBMCs, sampled on the day of the first yellow fever vaccination. The source is a man younger than 35 who received the YFV17D yellow fever vaccine.

The rearrangement links TRBV18 to TRBJ1-1; 8 bases align to TRBD1. This CDR3 is built from 14 residues. The germline V gene has CDR1 KGHSH and CDR2 LQKENI. The trim removed 4 bases at V and 10 bases at J, leaving 11 bases unmatched. For the CDR3, the DNA is TGTGCCAGCTCACGGACAGGGTCGGACAGAATAGCTTTCTTT. It specifies CASSRTGSDRIAFF.

This clonotype was recorded a few times. This chain links TRBV6-2 or TRBV6-3 with TRBJ2-7; 8 nucleotides line up with TRBD2. With V trimmed by 5 bases and J by 5 bases, 8 bases remained unmatched. The length of the CDR3 is 14 residues. From germline, CDR1 is MNHEY and CDR2 SVGEGT. The CDR3 DNA sequence: TGTGCCAGCAGTGACGGGACTAGGCATGACGAGCAGTACGTC. It encodes CASSDGTRHDEQYV.

The chain employs TRBV20-1 and TRBJ2-7, with D possibly being TRBD1 (6 bases). CDR1 is DFQATT, CDR2 SNEGSKA, per germline (reference sequence). V lost 5 bases to trimming and J lost 4 bases, with 18 bases between them. The CDR3 runs 14 residues. CDR3 coding DNA: TGCAGTGCTCGGCCCGGGACACTAGATTACGAGCAGTACTTC. Translating it yields CSARPGTLDYEQYF.

The chain carries TRBV12-3 or TRBV12-4 and TRBJ1-2, with 10 nucleotides matching TRBD1. V lost 1 base to trimming and J lost 3 bases; unmatched junction nucleotides: 2. The CDR3 extends over 15 amino acids. This CDR3 reads CASSLGQGADYGYTF. The CDR3 DNA is TGTGCCAGCAGTTTAGGACAGGGGGCGGACTATGGCTACACCTTC.

Many counts were recorded for this clonotype. The V gene is TRBV7-2, the J gene TRBJ1-2; a possible D gene is TRBD1 (5 bases). The length of the CDR3 is 13 residues. Trimming took 7 bases from V and 8 from J, leaving 17 bases between them. Germline V gene lookup returns CDR1 SGHTA and CDR2 FQGNSA. The CDR3 sequence: CASISPGGRGYTF. In nucleotides, the CDR3 is TGTGCCAGCATATCCCCCGGGGGAAGAGGCTACACCTTC.

This clonotype came up a few times. The gene calls are TRBV12-3 or TRBV12-4 and TRBJ1-5; D call uncertain. V dropped 3 bases and J dropped 7 bases, with 10 bases sitting between them. This CDR3 has 13 amino acids. As DNA, the CDR3 is TGTGCCAGCAGTTTTTACGGCGGCCAGCCCCAGCATTTT. Amino acid sequence: CASSFYGGQPQHF.

This clonotype was counted a few times. The CDR3 bases are TGCGCCAGCAGCCTTGACAGGGAAAAAGCTTTCTTT. Its translation: CASSLDREKAFF. This sequence joins TRBV5-1 and TRBJ1-1; TRBD1 matches at 7 bases. V was pared by 4 bases and J by 9 bases, with 6 bases of the junction left unmatched. The CDR3 loop spans 12 amino acids. Germline CDR1 SGHRS, CDR2 YFSETQ.

J is TRBJ2-7 and V is TRBV6-1, with D uncertain. The CDR3 runs to 14 residues. V shed 6 bases and J shed 3 bases, with 15 bases lying between them. Germline V gives CDR1 MNHNS, CDR2 SASEGT. DNA of the CDR3: TGTGCCAGCAGGAACCAGGTACTTAACTACGAGCAGTACTTC. Translation: CASRNQVLNYEQYF.

This clonotype was counted only a few times. The rearrangement joins TRBV18 to TRBJ1-5; a possible D gene is TRBD1 (5 bases). In germline, CDR1 is KGHSH, CDR2 LQKENI. V lost 6 bases to trimming and J lost 7 bases, with 19 bases between them. The CDR3 loop spans 15 amino acids. In DNA form, the CDR3 reads TGTGCCAGCTCCCCCAACGGGGGGAAGGGACAGCCCCAGCATTTT. Residues: CASSPNGGKGQPQHF.

The gene calls are TRBV6-1 and TRBJ1-5, with 7 bases that match TRBD1. The germline CDR1 and CDR2 sequences are MNHNS and SASEGT. This CDR3 comprises 16 residues. Germline trimming cut 6 bases from V and 3 bases from J; bases unmatched to any gene: 11. The CDR3 sequence is CASRMTTGVDNQPQHF. In DNA form, the CDR3 reads TGTGCCAGCAGGATGACTACAGGGGTCGACAATCAGCCCCAGCATTTT.

This clonotype was counted between two and nine times. The chain carries TRBV18 and TRBJ1-1; 7 bases match TRBD1. The ends lost 4 bases at V and 3 bases at J; junction bases unmatched: 5. This CDR3 is built from 14 residues. From germline, CDR1 is KGHSH and CDR2 LQKENI. The CDR3 reads CASSQGAGYTEAFF. Written as DNA, the CDR3 is TGTGCCAGCTCACAGGGGGCAGGGTACACTGAAGCTTTCTTT.

J is TRBJ1-6 and V is TRBV7-4; D gene ambiguous. Germline V gives CDR1 SGHVT, CDR2 SQSDAQ. V was pared by 4 bases and J by 0 bases, with 10 bases between. The CDR3 runs 16 residues. This CDR3 reads CASSSEGLSYNSPLHF. CDR3 nucleotide sequence: TGTGCCAGCAGCTCTGAAGGCCTCTCCTATAATTCACCCCTCCACTTT.

This clonotype was detected only a few times. The chain employs TRBV4-3 and TRBJ2-7; D gene uncertain. CDR1 is LGHNA and CDR2 is YSLEER in the germline V gene. Between the trimmed V and J ends, which lost 2 bases and 5 bases, there was a span of 10 bases. The CDR3 covers 13 residues. In DNA, the CDR3 is TGCGCCAGCAGCCAACAAGGTTTCCACGAGCAGTACTTC. It specifies CASSQQGFHEQYF.